The entry that follows covers one T cell receptor (beta chain) sequence. Its antigen remains unidentified. Produced via immunoSEQ multiplex PCR; TCRdb's table is partial and in-frame only. There are around 20,000 clones in the sample; less than 99% occur only once, and 0.15% to 0.2% lies in the top ten. The sample originates from a study of T cells after posttransplantation cyclophosphamide. Notes on the study in general: Tissue-infiltrating T cells from skin or gut overlapped little with blood T cells.

Trimming cost V 6 bases and J 11 bases, with 19 bases left between them. The CDR3 runs 14 residues. Germline values: CDR1 MNHEY, CDR2 SVGAGI. The naive gate required viable CD3+CD4+ or CD3+CD8+ cells with CCR7+CD45RA+CD45RO-CD95-CD27+CD28+ phenotype. The sample taken for sequencing was naive CD4+ T cells sorted from PBMCs. This TCR came from a middle-aged man in good health, CMV-negative, and a related stem cell transplant donor. V and J are TRBV6-5 and TRBJ2-2; D might be TRBD2 (6 bases). CDR3 bases: TGTGCCAGCAGGAACCCGGGACTGAGTGGTGAGCTGTTTTTT. As protein: CASRNPGLSGELFF.